The present T cell receptor beta chain was sequenced within a study of cytomegalovirus exposure and HLA in healthy donors. Findings and caveats of the study: The study assumed roughly uniform donor sequencing depth for presence/absence analyses.

Germline V CDR1 and CDR2: MNHEY, SMNVEV (reference sequence). The CDR3 runs 16 residues. The V end lost 0 bases, the J end lost 4 bases, and 15 bases lay between the germline ends. A multiplex PCR was run with 60 Vbeta primers and 13 Jbeta primers. TCRdb keeps only in-frame clones here, not all; method: immunoSEQ multiplex PCR. There are fewer than 85,000 clones in the sample; about two thirds occur only once, and 9.5% to 13% lies in the top ten. Points on this clone: Its specificity is not known.

The sequence came from a woman in her thirties or forties in good health and CMV-seropositive. The V call is TRBV27, the J call TRBJ1-2; a weak D match, TRBD1 (5 bases). Source material: PBMCs. CDR3 loop: CASSLSGRAGGYGYTF. The CDR3 coding sequence is TGTGCCAGCAGTTTATCAGGCCGGGCGGGGGGCTATGGCTACACCTTC.